The clone carrying this TCR beta chain was found a few times. The target antigen is unknown. The data were taken from a study of response to subunit inactivated influenza vaccine. Findings and caveats of the study: Every seasonal influenza vaccination brings in few new T cells, the authors suggested.

TCRdb fed the RT-PCR reads into MiXCR, producing one record per CDR3 protein. There are some 500,000 distinct CDR3 sequences in the sample; less than 30% occur only once, and around 1.8% lies in the top ten. This CDR3 spans 14 amino acids. The V gene's germline CDR1 is SGHRS and CDR2 YFSETQ. J gave up 4 bases and V 0 bases, and 2 bases lay outside the gene matches. The sample was CD4+ T cells sorted from PBMCs, taken roughly 5 days after vaccination. The TCR comes from a man in his fifties who received an inactivated influenza vaccine. The chain uses TRBV5-1 and TRBJ2-3, with 7 nucleotides matching TRBD2. CDR3 DNA: TGCGCCAGCAGCTTGGCGCGGGGGTCAGATACGCAGTATTTT. Amino acids: CASSLARGSDTQYF.